The T cell receptor (beta chain) under discussion was sequenced for a study of cytomegalovirus exposure and HLA in healthy donors. Healthy people donating bone marrow made up the donors. The CDR3 covers 15 residues. Germline lookup yields CDR1 SGDLS and CDR2 YYNGEE. V lost 3 bases to trimming and J lost 6 bases, with 18 bases between them. With 60 Vbeta and 13 Jbeta primers, the PCR was carried out. Profiling relied on immunoSEQ multiplex PCR, and the TCRdb table lists in-frame clones only, not all of them. The sample comprises about 130,000 clones, 73% of which are singletons, and around 2.1% rests with the top ten.

The sequence was collected from a woman aged 40-49 years in good health and CMV-seropositive. Sequenced material: PBMCs. This chain links TRBV9 with TRBJ1-1, with D perhaps matching TRBD1 (5 bases). In DNA form, the CDR3 reads TGTGCCAGCAGCGGACGGGACGGAGGGGAACCTGAAGCTTTCTTT. Translated: CASSGRDGGEPEAFF.